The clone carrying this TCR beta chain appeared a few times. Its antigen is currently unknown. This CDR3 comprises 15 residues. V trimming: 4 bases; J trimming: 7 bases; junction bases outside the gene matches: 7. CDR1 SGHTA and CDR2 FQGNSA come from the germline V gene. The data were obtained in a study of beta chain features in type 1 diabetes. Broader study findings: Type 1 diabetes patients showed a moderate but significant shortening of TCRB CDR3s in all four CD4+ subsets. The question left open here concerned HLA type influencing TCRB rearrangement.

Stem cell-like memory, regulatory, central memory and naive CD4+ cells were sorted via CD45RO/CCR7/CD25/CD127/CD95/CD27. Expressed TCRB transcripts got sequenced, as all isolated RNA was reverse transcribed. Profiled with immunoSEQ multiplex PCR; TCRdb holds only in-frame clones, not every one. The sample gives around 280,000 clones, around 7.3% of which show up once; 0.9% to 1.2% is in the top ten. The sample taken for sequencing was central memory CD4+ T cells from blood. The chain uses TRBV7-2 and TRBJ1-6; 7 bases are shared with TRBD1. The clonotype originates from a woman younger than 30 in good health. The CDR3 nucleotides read TGTGCCAGCAGCTCAGCGAGGGGGCTCAATTCACCCCTCCACTTT. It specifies CASSSARGLNSPLHF.